The sequence of this TCR beta chain was determined in a study of cytomegalovirus exposure and HLA in healthy donors (dated by TCRdb to the late 2010s). Describing the broader study: An earlier analysis of approximately 550 of the donors reported more than 250 Gb of sequence data and some 120 million unique TCR beta sequences from 150 million to 200 million T cells. Donor age, sex, ethnicity and CMV serostatus were compiled together with the repertoire data. Using immunosequencing, the study profiled T cell repertoires from 666 subjects and related those repertoires to cytomegalovirus serostatus. The later analysis used no new phenotypic data to find candidate immune exposures, relying instead on TCR beta sequences and their occurrence across donors. The study was designed to test whether signatures of past pathogen exposure could be identified by cataloging public T cell receptors. In a later genetic analysis, genome-wide SNP genotypes for about three fifths of the roughly 670 donors were used, and that subset was treated as a discovery cohort. Typing coverage differed by locus: A, B, C, DRB1 and DQB1 were typed in about 620-640 donors, DQA1 in approximately 520, DPA1 in 600 to 610, and DPB1 in 450 to 480. A few DR-DQ haplotypes were treated as single units for association and clustering because of strong linkage in the cohort. Around 320 gigabases of sequencing data and some 85 million unique TCR sequences were included in an early release covering around 650 HLA-typed donors. Among the approximately 430 genotyped donors, roughly 80% belonged to the genetic ancestry cluster associated with self-reported Caucasian donors. To predict cytomegalovirus infection status, the study combined high-throughput TCR immunosequencing, statistical association of individual TCRs with disease status, and machine learning. In a later analysis, previously published TCR beta repertoires from 550 to 750 donors were re-analyzed and high-resolution HLA genotyping was added so that TCR occurrence patterns could be studied. Besides the first cohort of around 700 subjects, a separate validation cohort made up of over 95 different subjects was used. An earlier analysis of about 600 of the donors used high-throughput TCR beta sequencing to judge whether each TCR beta V gene segment behaved as functional or pseudogenic. All discovery cohort repertoires had been generated on a single sequencing platform. Class I and class II HLA loci were covered by the typing at four-digit resolution. Across around 400 genotyped donors of the cohort, an average of roughly 200,000 unique TCR beta nucleotide sequences per donor were sequenced, and 15% to 20% of those sequences were non-productive. What the research found in general, with its limitations: It was suggested by the authors that the approach could potentially be generalized to other disease states and immunological phenotypes. In both the original and validation cohorts, the classifier was reported to diagnose cytomegalovirus status with high specificity and sensitivity. A later genetic analysis reported fewer N-insertions in productive TCRs among donors in an Asian-associated ancestry cluster than the 666-donor mean. A further reported finding was that TCR beta sequences accurately predicted the HLA-A and HLA-B alleles for most subjects in the first cohort. A cluster of highly shared sequence variants was judged likely to represent a technical artifact of the sequencing pipeline. According to a later analysis, TCR association rates differed among HLA loci, with DRB1 alleles showing the most associated TCRs and HLA-C alleles showing the fewest. Immune exposure information for the cohort was limited to CMV serostatus. An association between a missense DCLRE1C variant and V-gene and J-gene trimming of TCR beta chains was found in a later genetic analysis and replicated in an independent cohort. Because the 87-base-pair reads could not distinguish some IMGT-functional V segments, including TRBV6-2 and TRBV6-3, those segments were excluded. A later analysis associated 16,951 TCR beta sequences with specific HLA alleles at a false discovery rate of 0.05. A total of fewer than 200 TCR beta chains were listed by the study as associated with cytomegalovirus. Broadly in line with IMGT annotations, most TCR beta V segments showed up in productive rearrangements about 87% or about 30% of the time in an earlier analysis of several hundred of the donors. Sequencing depth was assumed to be roughly uniform across donors in the presence/absence analyses, though that assumption may not hold. A later analysis found that most CMV-associated TCR beta chains appeared HLA-restricted, with HLA associations seemingly driven largely by CMV exposure. In vitro tests confirmed that a few of the cytomegalovirus-associated TCR beta chains recognize cytomegalovirus antigens. Several of the top co-occurrence clusters appeared to be linked to parvovirus B19, influenza, CMV and Epstein-Barr virus, according to a later analysis. In a later analysis, HLA-associated TCR beta chains showed more clonal expansion and lower generation probabilities than non-associated chains that were equally common. Because some donors lacked HLA typing at each locus, the association tests relied only on the typed subset. In this cohort, only TCR beta chains were sequenced, and detectable features were limited by the absence of alpha or paired-chain data. Over 15 rarely observed V segments, including chromosome 9 orphons, were excluded from the earlier analysis of 550 to 700 of the donors because counts were too low. Linkage disequilibrium might explain the correlated functional status among segregating V segments, but an unknown experimental factor could not be excluded. Assigning TCR associations to individual alleles was difficult when HLA alleles, especially DR and DQ, strongly co-occurred. Most TCR sequences were observed very rarely across donors, whereas some public TCRs were present in many individuals.

Including cysteine and phenylalanine, the CDR3 has 13 amino acids. Solely the CDR3 DNA is kept, with 39 bases framed from the first base. The trim is 5 bases for V and 0 bases for J, with a gap of 8 bases between the germline ends. CDR1 and CDR2, looked up from the germline V gene, are MNHEY and SVGAGI. Receptors were amplified or captured by the immunoSEQ multiplex PCR assay. For the multiplex PCR, a mixture combining 60 forward primers for TCR Vbeta segments and 13 reverse primers for TCR Jbeta segments was used. A multiplex PCR assay on genomic DNA amplified the CDR3 region of rearranged TCR beta genes. The Illumina HiSeq System was used to sequence the amplified TCR beta libraries as 87-base-pair reads. Concerning the study's data processing: Across the 670 or so repertoires, a later analysis counted some 80 million unique TCR beta chains, some 11 million of which were shared by at least two donors. A nearest-neighbor algorithm error-corrected the raw reads and collapsed the reads into unique sequences, merging closely related sequences to remove PCR and sequencing errors. V, D and J gene segments were assigned by aligning CDR3 sequences to IMGT reference sequences. Each retained sequence needed at least a six-nucleotide match to both a V gene segment and a J gene segment. Rearrangements were called productive when the CDR3 lacked stop codons and stayed in frame with V and J; all others were non-productive. Following IMGT convention, CDR3 was defined as the stretch from the second conserved V-encoded cysteine up to the conserved J-encoded phenylalanine. Sequences without an unambiguous match to a single V gene segment were excluded from the earlier analysis of several hundred of the donors. In an earlier analysis of approximately 590 of the donors, a V segment was called functional when productive rearrangements were above 56.7%, and segregating when the standard deviation between donors exceeded 5%. A statistical classification framework was built for diagnosing cytomegalovirus status from the catalog of TCR beta chain sequences. In a later analysis, TCR nucleotide sequences were compared against IMGT/GENE-DB human TR gene sequences so that V and J genes could be assigned. The TCRdist pipeline was used in a later analysis to assign CDR3 sequences and most-parsimonious VDJ recombination scenarios. In a later analysis, every TCR beta chain was defined by the combination of its CDR3 amino acid sequence and its V-gene family, and reads without a unique V-gene family were dropped. A later analysis removed 592 highly shared, low-generation-probability nucleotide sequences to deal with suspected cross-contamination and a sequencing artifact. In a later analysis, a clonal expansion index for each public chain was calculated from normalized within-repertoire ranks of inferred template counts. In a later analysis, generation probabilities were computed with a VDJ recombination model fitted to out-of-frame rearrangements, and the resulting probabilities were checked against IGoR. In a later analysis, hypergeometric tests were used to score TCR-TCR, TCR-HLA and TCR-CMV co-occurrence, with a repertoire-size bias correction applied to TCR pairs. To estimate false discovery rates, a later analysis permuted the HLA or CMV assignments 20 times. A later analysis grouped co-occurring TCRs with DBSCAN, adding TCRdist sequence similarity when clustering within HLA-allele-positive subsets. For co-occurrence clustering, repertoires with fewer than 30,000 or more than 120,000 public chains were excluded, along with four to six repertoires with anomalous nucleotide sharing. The source is immuneACCESS, and TCRdb retained only in-frame sequences with V and J called. Part of the clones is not carried over; for the studies checked, unresolved V genes explain less than half of this, and the remainder is unexplained. That table supplies the V and J calls and clone size; D and trimming were determined from the DNA. The sample data list around 45,000 clones, and approximately 67% of these were observed just once. The leading ten clones occupy roughly 6.3% of the sample.

This clone has a single count. What this receptor recognizes is not known. There are no base qualities to consult, and no much larger clone falls within one base. The cohort was made up of about 670 healthy bone marrow donors. At the time of sampling, every cohort member was nominally healthy, though immune exposures that went unrecorded were likely present. The donor tested CMV seronegative, placing the donor among the 350 or so seronegative members of the cohort. A peripheral blood sample was collected from each donor, and TCR beta sequencing was performed on peripheral blood mononuclear cells. The Qiagen DNeasy Blood Extraction Kit was used to extract genomic DNA from the blood cell samples.

The sample comprised PBMCs. The rearranged segments are TRBV6-5 and TRBJ2-7; perhaps TRBD1 is the D gene, with 5 bases matching. This clonotype was sampled from a young man in good health and CMV-seronegative. This receptor has the CDR3 CASSDDSSYEQYF. At the DNA level, the sequence is TGTGCCAGCAGTGACGACAGCTCCTACGAGCAGTACTTC.